Only a few counts were recorded for the clone carrying this T cell receptor (beta chain). Its specificity is not known. The data were obtained in a study of T cells after yellow fever vaccination. The CDR3 consists of 13 residues. The ends were cut back, 8 bases at V and 4 bases at J, with 15 bases in the middle. In germline, CDR1 is MNHEY, CDR2 SVGAGI. As TCR cDNA was made by 5'RACE template switching, a universal primer site and UMIs were added. In TCRdb, the 5' RACE reads were re-called with MiXCR into one record per CDR3 protein. The sample holds just over 300,000 distinct CDR3 sequences; 3.6% are singletons and the top ten take around 20%. Regarding the study as a whole: Although the secondary response was weaker, it peaked faster, at day 5 versus 15. A large majority of primary-vaccination clones showed up again after the booster (approximately 95% CD4, 75% to 90% CD8). Repertoires sorted by FACS could include abundant clonotypes that are contaminants from the bulk population.

The chain carries TRBV6-5 and TRBJ2-7; a weak D match, TRBD2 (7 bases). Sequencing used PBMCs, obtained on the day of the yellow fever booster vaccination. This receptor was identified in a man in his late teens or twenties who received the YFV17D yellow fever vaccine. The CDR3 sequence is CASSGGPGYEQYF. Written as DNA, the CDR3 is TGTGCCAGCTCCGGGGGGCCCGGGTACGAGCAGTACTTC.